The 16 T cell receptor beta chains below come from one sample, sequenced in a study of cytomegalovirus exposure and HLA in healthy donors. The PCR was carried out with 60 Vbeta primers and 13 Jbeta primers. Clones were sequenced by immunoSEQ multiplex PCR, and TCRdb holds only the in-frame ones, with some missing. The sample holds about 250,000 clones, around 90% seen once. The sample was PBMCs. The origin of the receptors is a girl aged 2-10 years in good health and CMV-seronegative.

This clone was seen once. The V and J genes are TRBV5-6 and TRBJ1-2; TRBD1 agrees at 8 bases. Losses at the gene ends were 4 bases for V and 0 bases for J; bases not matched to a gene: 17. The germline V gene has CDR1 SGHDT and CDR2 YYEEEE. The CDR3 is 19 residues long. The CDR3 nucleotides are TGTGCCAGCAGCCCGTTGGACAGGGCTACGATGGGAGCTAACTATGGCTACACCTTC. It yields the protein CASSPLDRATMGANYGYTF.

This clone was detected only once. The J gene is TRBJ2-1, the V gene TRBV7-9; D call uncertain. V was pared by 0 bases and J by 3 bases, with 15 bases between. Per germline, CDR1 SEHNR and CDR2 FQNEAQ (reference sequence). This CDR3 is 17 amino acids long. This CDR3 is CASSLAQVSTDYNEQFF. In nucleotides, the CDR3 is TGTGCCAGCAGCTTAGCGCAGGTCAGCACAGACTACAATGAGCAGTTCTTC.

The CDR3 is CASPSGGNTEAFF. CDR3 nucleotides: TGTGCCAGCCCCTCGGGGGGGAACACTGAAGCTTTCTTT. This chain uses TRBV2 with TRBJ1-1, with TRBD1 as a possible D gene (5 bases). CDR3 length equals 13 residues. V gave up 8 bases and J gave up 1 base, with 11 bases separating them. The germline V gene encodes CDR1 SNHLY and CDR2 FYNNEI.

This chain joins TRBV6-1 and TRBJ2-3; 9 bases map to TRBD1. Unmatched junction bases numbered 4, after V lost 5 bases and J lost 1 base. Germline V gene sequence: CDR1 MNHNS, CDR2 SASEGT. The CDR3 covers 15 residues. This chain's CDR3 is CASSKQGAGTDTQYF. CDR3 DNA: TGTGCCAGCAGTAAACAGGGGGCCGGCACAGATACGCAGTATTTT.

This clone has a single count. This chain uses TRBV19 with TRBJ1-1; TRBD1 might be the D (6 bases). Germline V gene lookup returns CDR1 LNHDA and CDR2 SQIVND (reference sequence). Deletions cut 4 bases from V and 2 bases from J, with 11 bases between. The CDR3 consists of 14 residues. The CDR3 DNA reads TGTGCCAGTAGTAACAACAGGGCTAACACTGAAGCTTTCTTT. Its translation: CASSNNRANTEAFF.

The rearrangement uses TRBV7-9 and TRBJ1-4, with 9 nucleotides matching TRBD1. Germline-derived CDR1 and CDR2 are SEHNR and FQNEAQ (reference sequence). The CDR3 runs to 17 residues. J lost 3 bases, V lost 6 bases, and 11 bases had no gene match. The CDR3 DNA reads as TGTGCCAGCAGTCCAATCCCGGGACAGGGACCTAATGAAAAACTGTTTTTT. Residues: CASSPIPGQGPNEKLFF.

The chain has TRBV6-5 and TRBJ1-4; 8 nucleotides align to TRBD1. This CDR3 comprises 14 residues. The germline CDR1 and CDR2 sequences are MNHEY and SVGAGI. V lost 2 bases and J lost 7; bases outside the gene matches: 3. CDR3 sequence (DNA): TGTGCCAGCAGTTACAGACAGGGGACTGAAAAACTGTTTTTT. Protein: CASSYRQGTEKLFF.

V is TRBV27 and J is TRBJ2-3; 11 bases align to TRBD1. V shed 8 bases, J shed 5 bases, and the junction held 6 bases outside the gene matches. Germline V gene lookup returns CDR1 MNHEY and CDR2 SMNVEV (reference sequence). The CDR3 contains 14 residues. CDR3 sequence reads: CASRRTGGEDTQYF. Here the CDR3 DNA reads TGTGCCAGCCGACGGACAGGGGGCGAAGATACGCAGTATTTT.

Concerning this clone itself: The CDR3 carries no conserved terminal phenylalanine or tryptophan, so it likely arises from a read error. The DNA is omitted, as the CDR3 cannot be located on it reliably, and the CDR3 follows TCRdb's listing. The rearrangement joins TRBV5-6 to TRBJ1-6; the table gives TRBD1 as D, unverified against the DNA. The CDR3 sequence runs 14 residues, both termini included. Germline V gene data show CDR1 as SGHDT and CDR2 as YYEEEE. The CDR3 spells CASSHEHRDGDRPL.

The count of this clone is one. J is TRBJ1-1 and V is TRBV29-1; D remains ambiguous. This CDR3 region has 13 residues. Between the trimmed V and J ends, which lost 2 bases and 1 base, there was a span of 8 bases. The germline V gene encodes CDR1 SQVTM and CDR2 ANQGSEA. CDR3 sequence: CSVELQRNTEAFF. In DNA, the CDR3 is TGCAGCGTTGAACTACAGAGGAACACTGAAGCTTTCTTT. The whole variable domain, filled in from reference TRBV29-1 and TRBJ1-1, reads SAVISQKPSRDICQRGTSLTIQCQVDSQVTMMFWYRQQPGQSLTLIATANQGSEATYESGFVIDKFPISRPNLTFSTLTVSNMSPEDSSIYLCSVELQRNTEAFFGQGTRLTVV.

This chain links TRBV30 with TRBJ2-2; 7 bases align to TRBD1. Unmatched junction bases numbered 5, after V lost 0 bases and J lost 1 base. Germline CDR1 is GTSNPN and CDR2 is SVGIG (reference sequence). The CDR3 has 16 residues. Here the CDR3 reads CAWSVLAGGNTGELFF. The CDR3 bases are TGTGCCTGGAGTGTACTGGCAGGGGGGAACACCGGGGAGCTGTTTTTT. The full variable domain, completed using reference TRBV30 and TRBJ2-2, is SQTIHQWPATLVQPVGSPLSLECTVEGTSNPNLYWYRQAAGRGLQLLFYSVGIGQISSEVPQNLSASRPQDRQFILSSKKLLLSDSGFYLCAWSVLAGGNTGELFFGEGSRLTVL.

The V call is TRBV7-2, the J call TRBJ2-7, with D perhaps TRBD1 (6 bases). V was clipped by 5 bases and J by 3 bases, with 14 bases between them. In germline, CDR1 is SGHTA, CDR2 FQGNSA. This CDR3 is built from 14 residues. The DNA of the CDR3 is TGTGCCAGCAGCCGGACAGATGTCCTCTACGAGCAGTACTTC. This gives the protein CASSRTDVLYEQYF.

The chain uses TRBV7-9 and TRBJ2-7; 7 bases line up with TRBD1. The V gene end was trimmed by 2 bases and the J gene end by 0 bases; junction bases not matched to a gene: 7. Germline values: CDR1 SEHNR, CDR2 FQNEAQ (reference sequence). The CDR3 is made up of 16 amino acids. The CDR3 DNA reads TGTGCCAGCAGCTTAACTGGGACAGCGTTCTCCTACGAGCAGTACTTC. Protein: CASSLTGTAFSYEQYF.

The chain carries TRBV30 and TRBJ1-4; 10 nucleotides agree with TRBD1. CDR1 and CDR2 from the germline V gene are GTSNPN and SVGIG (reference sequence). The CDR3 length is 15 residues. Unmatched junction bases numbered 9, after V lost 4 bases and J lost 7 bases. CDR3 DNA sequence: TGTGCCTGGAACCCCTCCGGGACAGGGGTTGAAAAACTGTTTTTT. Protein: CAWNPSGTGVEKLFF.

The chain employs TRBV29-1 and TRBJ2-7; D is uncertain. The CDR3 has 11 amino acids. From germline, CDR1 is SQVTM and CDR2 ANQGSEA. V dropped 5 bases and J dropped 5 bases, with 10 bases sitting between them. The chain's CDR3 is CSVLAVHEQYF. The CDR3 DNA reads as TGCAGCGTTCTGGCGGTCCACGAGCAGTACTTC.

This clone has just a few counts. CDR3 sequence: CASSEYRAQGSTEAFF. DNA for the CDR3: TGTGCCAGCAGTGAATATAGGGCACAGGGTTCTACTGAAGCTTTCTTT. The chain joins TRBV25-1 to TRBJ1-1; D is perhaps TRBD1 (6 bases). CDR3 length equals 16 residues. CDR1 is MGHDK and CDR2 is SYGVNS in the germline V gene. V lost 0 bases, J lost 5 bases, and 16 bases lay in between.